This TCR beta chain appears in the sequencing data of a study of identifying expanded T cells in peripheral blood. Profiling relied on immunoSEQ multiplex PCR, and the TCRdb table lists in-frame clones only, not all of them. The top ten hold around 20% of the sample, which has about 80,000 clones, around nine tenths seen once. As for this clone: Its antigen is still unknown.

Trimming cost V 2 bases and J 5 bases, with 4 bases left between them. The CDR3 length is 12 residues. Germline-derived CDR1 and CDR2 are MGHRA and YSYEKL. Collection occurred without any documented infections or immune events in donors. The study's findings and limits: Clone count variance between two-week samples rose with total template count. Differentially abundant clones: around 1.2 between replicates, approximately 15 at around 14 days, under 25 at four.

The chain combines TRBV4-1 with TRBJ1-5, with D hard to call. The sample consisted of blood. This TCR derives from a person between 18 and 75 years old in good health. The CDR3: CASSQPDQPQHF. CDR3 in DNA: TGCGCCAGCAGCCAACCCGATCAGCCCCAGCATTTT.